This T cell receptor beta chain was found in a study of T-cell reconstitution after alpha-beta-depleted transplantation in children. This clonotype was counted only a few times. TCRbeta library construction was performed incorporating unique molecular identifiers. One entry per CDR3 protein, called by TCRdb with MiXCR from the PCR reads. The repertoire holds roughly 500,000 distinct CDR3 sequences, with approximately 32% as singletons. There are 15 residues in the CDR3. Trimming cost V 1 base and J 2 bases, with 11 bases left between them. Germline CDR1 SGHTA, CDR2 FQGNSA. The sample here was PBMCs from the stem cell graft donor, taken from the stem cell graft. The chain carries TRBV7-2 and TRBJ2-5; D gene uncertain. The clonotype originates from a human donor who donated a stem cell graft to a child with aplastic anemia. The CDR3: CASSLGGIVQETQYF. CDR3 nucleotides: TGTGCCAGCAGCTTAGGGGGTATAGTTCAAGAGACCCAGTACTTC.